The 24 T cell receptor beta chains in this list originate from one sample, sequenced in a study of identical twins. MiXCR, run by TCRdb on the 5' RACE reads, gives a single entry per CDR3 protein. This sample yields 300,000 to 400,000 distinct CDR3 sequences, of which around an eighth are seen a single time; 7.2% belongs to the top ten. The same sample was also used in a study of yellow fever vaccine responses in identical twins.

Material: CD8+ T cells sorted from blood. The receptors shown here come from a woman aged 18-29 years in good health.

Here the CDR3 reads CASSPLPGGPTWGSGANVLTF. Here the CDR3 DNA reads TGTGCCAGCAGCCCTCTCCCCGGGGGACCGACGTGGGGCTCTGGGGCCAACGTCCTGACTTTC. This chain connects TRBV11-1 to TRBJ2-6; D perhaps matches TRBD2 (6 bases). In germline, CDR1 is SGHAT, CDR2 FQDESV (reference sequence). The CDR3 consists of 21 residues. V lost 5 bases and J lost 0, with 26 bases in between.

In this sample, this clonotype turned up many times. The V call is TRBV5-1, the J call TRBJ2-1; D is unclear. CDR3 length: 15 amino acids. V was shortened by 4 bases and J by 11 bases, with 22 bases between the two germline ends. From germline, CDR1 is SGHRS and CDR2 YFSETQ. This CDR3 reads CASSLDSSMDGQQFF. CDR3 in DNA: TGCGCCAGCAGCCTTGATTCTTCGATGGACGGACAGCAGTTCTTC.

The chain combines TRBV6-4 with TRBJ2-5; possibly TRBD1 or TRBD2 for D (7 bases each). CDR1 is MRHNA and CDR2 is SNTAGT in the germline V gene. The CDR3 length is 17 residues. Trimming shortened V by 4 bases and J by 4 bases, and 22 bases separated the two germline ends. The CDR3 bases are TGTGCCAGCAGTGCCTCAGGGGGGGCAGGGGGTAGAGAGACCCAGTACTTC. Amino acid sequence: CASSASGGAGGRETQYF.

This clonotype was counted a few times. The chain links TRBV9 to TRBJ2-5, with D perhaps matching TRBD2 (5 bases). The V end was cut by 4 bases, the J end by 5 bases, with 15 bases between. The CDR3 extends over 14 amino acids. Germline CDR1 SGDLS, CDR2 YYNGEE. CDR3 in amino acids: CASSRDNTRETQYF. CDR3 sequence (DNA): TGTGCCAGCAGCCGGGATAATACAAGGGAGACCCAGTACTTC.

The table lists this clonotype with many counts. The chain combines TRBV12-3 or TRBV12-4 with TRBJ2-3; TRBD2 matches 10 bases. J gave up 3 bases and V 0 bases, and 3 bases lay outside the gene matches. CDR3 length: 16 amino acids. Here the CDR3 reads CASSLALAGETDTQYF. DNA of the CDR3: TGTGCCAGCAGTTTAGCCCTAGCGGGGGAGACAGATACGCAGTATTTT.

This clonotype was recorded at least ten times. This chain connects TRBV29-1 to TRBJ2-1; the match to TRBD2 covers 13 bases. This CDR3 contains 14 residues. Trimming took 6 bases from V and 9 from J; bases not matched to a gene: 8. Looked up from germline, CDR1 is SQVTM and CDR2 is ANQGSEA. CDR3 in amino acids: CSVGGLAGAGEQFF. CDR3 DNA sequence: TGCAGCGTAGGAGGACTAGCGGGAGCGGGTGAGCAGTTCTTC.

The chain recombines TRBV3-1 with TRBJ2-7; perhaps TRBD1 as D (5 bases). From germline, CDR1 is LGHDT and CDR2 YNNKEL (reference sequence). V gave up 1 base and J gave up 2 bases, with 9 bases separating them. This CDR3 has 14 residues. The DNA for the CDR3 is TGTGCCAGCAGCCAAGTCAGGGCCGCCTACGAGCAGTACTTC. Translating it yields CASSQVRAAYEQYF.

The CDR3 DNA reads as TGTGCCAGCAGCTTAGTTGGGGGGGTCAGCTCCTACAATGAGCAGTTCTTC. It yields the protein CASSLVGGVSSYNEQFF. The rearrangement joins TRBV11-2 to TRBJ2-1; 7 bases are shared with TRBD2. From germline, CDR1 is SGHAT and CDR2 FQNNGV. The ends lost 1 base at V and 0 bases at J; junction bases unmatched: 6. CDR3 length equals 17 residues.

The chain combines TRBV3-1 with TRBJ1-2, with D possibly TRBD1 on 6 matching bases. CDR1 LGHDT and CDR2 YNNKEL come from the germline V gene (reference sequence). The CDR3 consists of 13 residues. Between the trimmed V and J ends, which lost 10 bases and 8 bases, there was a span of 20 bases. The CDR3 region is CATRGTPTRGYTF. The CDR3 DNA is TGTGCCACCCGAGGGACACCAACGAGGGGCTACACCTTC.

This CDR3 is CASSLTGMGTGELFF. CDR3 nucleotides: TGTGCCAGCAGCTTGACAGGGATGGGCACCGGGGAGCTGTTTTTT. The chain employs TRBV5-6 and TRBJ2-2; TRBD1 might be the D (6 bases). Germline V CDR1 and CDR2: SGHDT, YYEEEE. V lost 1 base and J 4 bases, leaving 11 bases between the germline ends. The CDR3 runs 15 residues.

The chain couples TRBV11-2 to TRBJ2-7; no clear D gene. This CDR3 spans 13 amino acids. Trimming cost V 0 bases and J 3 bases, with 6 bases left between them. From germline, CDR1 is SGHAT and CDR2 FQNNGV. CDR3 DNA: TGTGCCAGCAGCTTAGATCTGGGCTACGAGCAGTACGTC. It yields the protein CASSLDLGYEQYV.

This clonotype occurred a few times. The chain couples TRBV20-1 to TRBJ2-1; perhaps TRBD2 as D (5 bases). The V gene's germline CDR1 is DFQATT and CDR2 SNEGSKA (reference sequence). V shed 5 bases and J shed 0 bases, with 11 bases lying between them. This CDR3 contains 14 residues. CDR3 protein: CSASDSSSYNEQFF. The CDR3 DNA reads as TGCAGTGCTTCGGACTCGAGCTCCTACAATGAGCAGTTCTTC.

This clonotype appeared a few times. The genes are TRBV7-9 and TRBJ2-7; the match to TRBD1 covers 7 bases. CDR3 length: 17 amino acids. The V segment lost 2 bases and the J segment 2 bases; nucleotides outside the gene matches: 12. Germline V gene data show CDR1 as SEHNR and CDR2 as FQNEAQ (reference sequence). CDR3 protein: CASSLRRQGLPTYEQYV. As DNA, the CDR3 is TGTGCCAGCAGCTTAAGACGACAGGGTCTACCCACCTACGAGCAGTACGTC.

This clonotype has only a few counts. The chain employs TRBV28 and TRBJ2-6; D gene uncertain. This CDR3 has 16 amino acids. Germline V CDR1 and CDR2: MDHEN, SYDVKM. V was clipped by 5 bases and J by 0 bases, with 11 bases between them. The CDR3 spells CASSPLQDSGANVLTF. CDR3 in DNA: TGTGCCAGCAGTCCCCTGCAGGACTCTGGGGCCAACGTCCTGACTTTC.

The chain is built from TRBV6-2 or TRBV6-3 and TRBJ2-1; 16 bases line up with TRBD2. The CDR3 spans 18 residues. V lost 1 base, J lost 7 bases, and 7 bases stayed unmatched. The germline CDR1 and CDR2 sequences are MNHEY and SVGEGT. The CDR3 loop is CASSYYGTSGRALNEQFF. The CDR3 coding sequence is TGTGCCAGCAGTTACTACGGGACTAGCGGGAGGGCCCTGAATGAGCAGTTCTTC.

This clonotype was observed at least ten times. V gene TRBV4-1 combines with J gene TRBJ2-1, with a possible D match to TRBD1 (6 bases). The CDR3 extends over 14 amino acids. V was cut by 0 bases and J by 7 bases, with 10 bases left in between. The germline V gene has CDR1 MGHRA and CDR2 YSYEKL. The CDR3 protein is CASSQDWTANEQFF. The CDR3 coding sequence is TGCGCCAGCAGCCAAGATTGGACAGCAAATGAGCAGTTCTTC.

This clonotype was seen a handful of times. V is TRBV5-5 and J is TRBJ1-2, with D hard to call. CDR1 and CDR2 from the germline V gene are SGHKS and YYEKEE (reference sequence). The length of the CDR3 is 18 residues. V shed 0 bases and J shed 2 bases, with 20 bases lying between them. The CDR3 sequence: CASSLALASVDINYGYTF. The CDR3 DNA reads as TGTGCCAGCAGCTTGGCCTTGGCCTCGGTGGATATCAACTATGGCTACACCTTC. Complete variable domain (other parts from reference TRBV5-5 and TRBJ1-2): DAGVTQSPTHLIKTRGQQVTLRCSPISGHKSVSWYQQVLGQGPQFIFQYYEKEERGRGNFPDRFSARQFPNYSSELNVNALLLGDSALYLCASSLALASVDINYGYTFGSGTRLTVV.

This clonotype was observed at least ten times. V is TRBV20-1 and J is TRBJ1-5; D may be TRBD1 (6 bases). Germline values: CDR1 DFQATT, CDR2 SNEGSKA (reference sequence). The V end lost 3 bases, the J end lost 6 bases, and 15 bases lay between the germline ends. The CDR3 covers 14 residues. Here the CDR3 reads CSARGSTRGQPQHF. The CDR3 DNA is TGCAGTGCTAGGGGATCAACCAGGGGTCAGCCCCAGCATTTT.

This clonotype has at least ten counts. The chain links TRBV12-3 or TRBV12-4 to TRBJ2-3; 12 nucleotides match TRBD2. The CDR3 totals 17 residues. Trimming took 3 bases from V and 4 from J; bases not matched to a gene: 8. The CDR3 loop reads CASSLGLTSGSADTQYF. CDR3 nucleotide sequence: TGTGCCAGCAGTTTGGGTCTGACTAGCGGGAGTGCAGATACGCAGTATTTT.

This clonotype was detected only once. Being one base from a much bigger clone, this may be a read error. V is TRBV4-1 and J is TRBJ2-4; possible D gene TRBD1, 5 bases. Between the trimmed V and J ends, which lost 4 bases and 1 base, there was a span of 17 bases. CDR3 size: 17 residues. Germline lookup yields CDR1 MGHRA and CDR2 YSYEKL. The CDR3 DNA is TGCGCCAGCAGCCCCCCGACATGGGGCCTTGCCAAAAACATTCAGTACTTC. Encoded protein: CASSPPTWGLAKNIQYF.

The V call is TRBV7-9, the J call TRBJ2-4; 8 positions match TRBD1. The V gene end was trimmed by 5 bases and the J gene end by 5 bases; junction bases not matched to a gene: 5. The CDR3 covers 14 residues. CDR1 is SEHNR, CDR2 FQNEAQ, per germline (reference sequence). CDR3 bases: TGTGCCAGCAGCCCATTGACAGGGGAAAACATTCAGTACTTC. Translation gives CASSPLTGENIQYF.

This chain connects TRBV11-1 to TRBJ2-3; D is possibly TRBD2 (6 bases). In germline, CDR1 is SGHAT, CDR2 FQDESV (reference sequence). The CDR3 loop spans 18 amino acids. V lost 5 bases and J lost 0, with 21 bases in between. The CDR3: CASSPPWIAVASTDTQYF. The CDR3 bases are TGTGCCAGCAGCCCCCCTTGGATAGCGGTAGCTAGCACAGATACGCAGTATTTT.

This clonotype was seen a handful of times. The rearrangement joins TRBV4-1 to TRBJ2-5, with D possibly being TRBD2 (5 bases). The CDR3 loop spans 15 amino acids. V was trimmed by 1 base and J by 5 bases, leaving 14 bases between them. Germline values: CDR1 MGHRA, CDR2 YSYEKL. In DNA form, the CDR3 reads TGCGCCAGCAGCCAAGCTCGGGAATTTGTGGAGACCCAGTACTTC. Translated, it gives CASSQAREFVETQYF.

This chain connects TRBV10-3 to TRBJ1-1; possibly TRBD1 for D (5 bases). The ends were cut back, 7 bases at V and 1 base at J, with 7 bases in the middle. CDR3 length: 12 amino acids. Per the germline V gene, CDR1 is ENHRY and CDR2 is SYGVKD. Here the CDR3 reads CAINGGNTEAFF. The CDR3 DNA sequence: TGTGCCATCAATGGGGGGAACACTGAAGCTTTCTTT.